The 18 T cell receptor beta chains presented below share a single source sample, sequenced in a study of OX40 agonist ivuxolimab in advanced cancers. Sequenced by immunoSEQ multiplex PCR; TCRdb stores in-frame clones only, minus some. The table shows around 20,000 clones, with 74% occurring only once. Source: CD4+ or CD8+ T cells sorted from blood, taken in a trial of the OX40 agonist ivuxolimab. The source is an adult with an advanced solid tumor such as melanoma, head and neck, liver or kidney cancer.

This clone was seen only once. V gene TRBV4-1 combines with J gene TRBJ2-3; perhaps TRBD2 as D (7 bases). The CDR3 runs 16 residues. Deletions cut 4 bases from V and 5 bases from J, with 19 bases between. Germline CDR1 MGHRA, CDR2 YSYEKL. The CDR3 sequence is CASSPIGGPLQDTQYF. The CDR3 DNA follows: TGCGCCAGCAGCCCCATCGGGGGGCCGCTACAAGATACGCAGTATTTT.

The chain carries TRBV30 and TRBJ2-3; D may be TRBD1 (5 bases). The CDR3 covers 15 residues. Germline values: CDR1 GTSNPN, CDR2 SVGIG (reference sequence). V was pared by 1 base and J by 6 bases, with 17 bases between. The CDR3 sequence: CAWSERQFEADTQYF. The CDR3 coding sequence is TGTGCCTGGAGTGAGAGACAGTTCGAAGCCGATACGCAGTATTTT.

This clone was detected only a few times. The V call is TRBV6-1, the J call TRBJ2-7; no firm D call. The CDR3 has 14 amino acids. Germline CDR1 reads MNHNS; CDR2 reads SASEGT. Trimming left V 6 bases short and J 5 bases short, with 17 bases between. The DNA of the CDR3 is TGTGCCAGCAGATTTGCCCCCGGCGGCCACGAGCAGTACTTC. Protein sequence: CASRFAPGGHEQYF.

The V gene is TRBV9, the J gene TRBJ2-3; D gene ambiguous. CDR3 length: 15 residues. CDR1 is SGDLS and CDR2 is YYNGEE in the germline V gene. Trimming took 0 bases from V and 1 from J, leaving 9 bases between them. DNA for the CDR3: TGTGCCAGCAGCGTAGCACTGGAAGGCACAGATACGCAGTATTTT. It encodes CASSVALEGTDTQYF.

The chain carries TRBV7-9 and TRBJ2-3; 11 bases align to TRBD2. V gave up 5 bases and J gave up 6 bases; unmatched junction bases: 4. The CDR3 extends over 14 amino acids. Germline CDR1 and CDR2: SEHNR and FQNEAQ (reference sequence). The CDR3 region has the DNA TGTGCCAGCAGCCCTGTAGCGGGAGGGGATACGCAGTATTTT. Translation: CASSPVAGGDTQYF.

The V gene is TRBV6-5, the J gene TRBJ1-2, with no clear D. The length of the CDR3 is 14 residues. The V end lost 0 bases, the J end lost 4 bases, and 9 bases lay between the germline ends. Per the germline V gene, CDR1 is MNHEY and CDR2 is SVGAGI. CDR3: CASSYSEGGYGYTF. The CDR3 nucleotides are TGTGCCAGCAGTTACTCGGAGGGCGGCTATGGCTACACCTTC.

This chain connects TRBV2 to TRBJ2-2; D remains ambiguous. The length of the CDR3 is 11 residues. Germline assignment: CDR1 SNHLY and CDR2 FYNNEI. V was shortened by 4 bases and J by 5 bases, with 2 bases between the two germline ends. In DNA form, the CDR3 reads TGTGCCAGCAGTGTTACCGGGGAGCTGTTTTTT. Its protein is CASSVTGELFF.

This chain joins TRBV28 and TRBJ2-7, with a possible D match to TRBD1 (5 bases). CDR3 length: 13 amino acids. Trimming left V 2 bases short and J 5 bases short, with 10 bases between. CDR1 and CDR2 from the germline V gene are MDHEN and SYDVKM. CDR3 protein: CASSLGRVDEQYF. Written as DNA, the CDR3 is TGTGCCAGCAGTTTAGGCAGGGTCGACGAGCAGTACTTC.

The chain combines TRBV7-6 with TRBJ2-6; D is unresolved. V dropped 1 base and J dropped 0 bases, with 7 bases sitting between them. Germline values: CDR1 SGHVS, CDR2 FNYEAQ. The length of the CDR3 is 16 residues. The CDR3 loop reads CASSLVHISGANVLTF. The CDR3 region has the DNA TGTGCCAGCAGCTTAGTACACATCTCTGGGGCCAACGTCCTGACTTTC.

By proportion, this clone is medium-sized (0.01 to 0.1%). The chain carries TRBV5-5 and TRBJ1-1, with no clear D. The CDR3 runs to 13 residues. V lost 0 bases and J lost 1, with 4 bases in between. Germline V gene lookup returns CDR1 SGHKS and CDR2 YYEKEE (reference sequence). This CDR3 reads CASSLASNTEAFF. The CDR3 bases are TGTGCCAGCAGCTTGGCCTCGAACACTGAAGCTTTCTTT. The full variable domain, in which reference TRBV5-5 and TRBJ1-1 provide the parts outside the CDR3, is DAGVTQSPTHLIKTRGQQVTLRCSPISGHKSVSWYQQVLGQGPQFIFQYYEKEERGRGNFPDRFSARQFPNYSSELNVNALLLGDSALYLCASSLASNTEAFFGQGTRLTVV.

This clone showed up just once. The rearrangement uses TRBV7-9 and TRBJ2-1; a possible D gene is TRBD1 (6 bases). This CDR3 spans 15 amino acids. The germline V gene has CDR1 SEHNR and CDR2 FQNEAQ (reference sequence). V was cut by 4 bases and J by 0 bases, with 10 bases left in between. DNA of the CDR3: TGTGCCAGCAGCTCAGGGGCGATCTCCTACAATGAGCAGTTCTTC. Amino acids: CASSSGAISYNEQFF.

The V and J genes are TRBV15 and TRBJ2-7, with D uncertain. Germline assignment: CDR1 LNHNV and CDR2 YYDKDF (reference sequence). This CDR3 is 14 amino acids long. V lost 1 base to trimming and J lost 1 base, with 8 bases between them. CDR3 residues: CATSRGWQSYEQYF. In nucleotides, the CDR3 is TGTGCCACCAGCAGAGGTTGGCAGTCCTACGAGCAGTACTTC.

This chain links TRBV2 with TRBJ2-7; 8 nucleotides agree with TRBD1. Trimming at V came to 7 bases and at J to 9 bases, leaving 17 bases not matched to a gene. The CDR3 covers 15 residues. Germline V CDR1 and CDR2: SNHLY, FYNNEI. CDR3 residues: CASTPRGTGSLGQYF. The CDR3 nucleotides read TGTGCCAGCACTCCGCGTGGGACAGGTTCTCTGGGGCAGTACTTC.

This clone has just one count. This chain joins TRBV2 and TRBJ1-1, with D possibly TRBD1 on 6 matching bases. The germline V gene has CDR1 SNHLY and CDR2 FYNNEI. This CDR3 contains 11 residues. Trimming pared 8 bases from V and 4 bases from J, leaving 8 bases between. The CDR3 region is CASLGGTEAFF. CDR3 bases: TGTGCCAGCTTAGGGGGCACTGAAGCTTTCTTT.

This chain uses TRBV6-1 with TRBJ2-7; D gene ambiguous. Germline V gene lookup returns CDR1 MNHNS and CDR2 SASEGT. With 6 bases removed from V and 0 bases from J, the gap between germline ends came to 9 bases. CDR3 size: 13 residues. The CDR3 DNA reads as TGTGCCAGCAGCCCTTTCTACTCCTACGAGCAGTACTTC. This codes for CASSPFYSYEQYF.

The chain recombines TRBV19 with TRBJ2-1, with D maybe TRBD2 (5 bases). Trimming cost V 8 bases and J 3 bases, with 20 bases left between them. The CDR3 contains 16 residues. CDR1 and CDR2 from the germline V gene are LNHDA and SQIVND (reference sequence). The CDR3 protein is CASSREWEPFYNEQFF. CDR3 in DNA: TGTGCCAGTTCGCGTGAATGGGAGCCCTTCTACAATGAGCAGTTCTTC.

The rearrangement links TRBV19 to TRBJ2-1; D possibly corresponds to TRBD1 (6 bases). The CDR3 totals 15 residues. Germline loops: CDR1 LNHDA, CDR2 SQIVND (reference sequence). The V gene lost 4 bases and the J gene lost 0 bases, with 10 bases spanning the gap. The CDR3 coding sequence is TGTGCCAGTAGTACGACAGGAAGCTCCTACAATGAGCAGTTCTTC. This gives the protein CASSTTGSSYNEQFF.

The chain joins TRBV7-9 to TRBJ2-3; D not resolved. Germline V lookup: CDR1 SEHNR, CDR2 FQNEAQ (reference sequence). The germline V and J ends were trimmed by 2 bases and 5 bases, with 5 bases remaining between them. The CDR3 contains 12 residues. The CDR3 coding sequence is TGTGCCAGCAGCTTACTAGAAGATACGCAGTATTTT. It yields the protein CASSLLEDTQYF.